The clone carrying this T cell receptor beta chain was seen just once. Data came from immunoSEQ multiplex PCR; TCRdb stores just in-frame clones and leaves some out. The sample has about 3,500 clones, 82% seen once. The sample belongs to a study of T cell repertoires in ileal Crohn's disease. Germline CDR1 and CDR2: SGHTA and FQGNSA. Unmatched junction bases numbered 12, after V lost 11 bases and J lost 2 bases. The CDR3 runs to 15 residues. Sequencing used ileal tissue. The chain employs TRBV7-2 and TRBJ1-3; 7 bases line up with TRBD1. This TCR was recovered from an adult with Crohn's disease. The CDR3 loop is CAYTTGTGAGNTIYF. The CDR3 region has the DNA TGTGCCTATACGACAGGGACGGGTGCTGGAAACACCATATATTTT. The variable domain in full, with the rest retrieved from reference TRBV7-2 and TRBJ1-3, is GAGVSQSPSNKVTEKGKDVELRCDPISGHTALYWYRQSLGQGLEFLIYFQGNSAPDKSGLPSDRFSAERTGGSVSTLTIQRTQQEDSAVYLCAYTTGTGAGNTIYFGEGSWLTVV.